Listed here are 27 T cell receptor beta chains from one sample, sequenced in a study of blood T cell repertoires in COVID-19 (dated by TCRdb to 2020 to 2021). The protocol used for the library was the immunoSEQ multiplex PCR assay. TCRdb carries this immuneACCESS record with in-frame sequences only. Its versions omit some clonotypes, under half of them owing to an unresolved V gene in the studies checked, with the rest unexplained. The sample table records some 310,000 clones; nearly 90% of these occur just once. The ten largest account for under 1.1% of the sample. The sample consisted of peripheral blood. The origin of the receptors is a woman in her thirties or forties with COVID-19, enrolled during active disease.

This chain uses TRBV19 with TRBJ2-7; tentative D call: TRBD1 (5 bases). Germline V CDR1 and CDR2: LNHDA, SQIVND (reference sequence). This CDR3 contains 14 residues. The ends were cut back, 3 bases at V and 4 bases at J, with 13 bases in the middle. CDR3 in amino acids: CASSISAGLYEQYF. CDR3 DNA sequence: TGTGCCAGTAGTATTTCCGCAGGGTTGTACGAGCAGTACTTC.

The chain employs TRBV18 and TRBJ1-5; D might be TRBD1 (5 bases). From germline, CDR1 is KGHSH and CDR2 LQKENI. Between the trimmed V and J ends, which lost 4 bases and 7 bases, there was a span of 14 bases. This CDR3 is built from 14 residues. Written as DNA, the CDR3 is TGTGCCAGCTCACAGGGGCAGGGTGGGCAGCCCCAGCATTTT. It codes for CASSQGQGGQPQHF.

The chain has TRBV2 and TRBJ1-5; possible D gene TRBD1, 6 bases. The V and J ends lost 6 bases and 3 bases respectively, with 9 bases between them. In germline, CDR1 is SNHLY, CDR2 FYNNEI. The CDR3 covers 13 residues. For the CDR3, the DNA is TGTGCCAGCAGGGACAGATTCAATCAGCCCCAGCATTTT. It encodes CASRDRFNQPQHF.

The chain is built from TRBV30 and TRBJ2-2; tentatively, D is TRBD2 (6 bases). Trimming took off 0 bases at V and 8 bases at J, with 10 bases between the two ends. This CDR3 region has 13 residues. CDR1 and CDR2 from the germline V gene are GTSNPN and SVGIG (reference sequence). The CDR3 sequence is CAWSVMGRGELFF. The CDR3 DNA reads TGTGCCTGGAGTGTGATGGGGAGGGGGGAGCTGTTTTTT.

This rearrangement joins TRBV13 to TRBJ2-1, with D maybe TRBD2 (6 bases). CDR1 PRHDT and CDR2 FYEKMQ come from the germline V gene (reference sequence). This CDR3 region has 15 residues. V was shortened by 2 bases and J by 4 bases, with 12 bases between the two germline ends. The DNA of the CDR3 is TGTGCCAGCAGCTTATTAAGCGGGTCATACAATGAGCAGTTCTTC. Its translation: CASSLLSGSYNEQFF.

CDR3 sequence: CASSLELVNEQFF. DNA for the CDR3: TGTGCCAGCAGCTTAGAACTCGTCAATGAGCAGTTCTTC. The rearrangement uses TRBV7-6 and TRBJ2-1; D is uncertain. The germline V and J ends were trimmed by 1 base and 6 bases, with 7 bases remaining between them. This CDR3 is built from 13 residues. The germline V gene has CDR1 SGHVS and CDR2 FNYEAQ.

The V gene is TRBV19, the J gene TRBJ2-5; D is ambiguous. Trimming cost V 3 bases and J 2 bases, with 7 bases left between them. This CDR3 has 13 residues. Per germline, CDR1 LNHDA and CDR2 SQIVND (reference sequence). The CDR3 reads CASSIHQQETQYF. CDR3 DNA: TGTGCCAGTAGTATCCATCAGCAAGAGACCCAGTACTTC.

The CDR3 loop is CASLQRERVGNTQYF. CDR3 coding DNA: TGTGCCAGCCTACAGCGGGAGAGAGTTGGGAATACGCAGTATTTT. The chain is built from TRBV7-2 and TRBJ2-3; 8 nucleotides match TRBD2. The CDR3 is 15 amino acids. Germline V gene data show CDR1 as SGHTA and CDR2 as FQGNSA. Trimming cost V 8 bases and J 7 bases; bases outside gene matches: 14. Complete variable domain (other parts from reference TRBV7-2 and TRBJ2-3): GAGVSQSPSNKVTEKGKDVELRCDPISGHTALYWYRQSLGQGLEFLIYFQGNSAPDKSGLPSDRFSAERTGGSVSTLTIQRTQQEDSAVYLCASLQRERVGNTQYFGPGTRLTVL.

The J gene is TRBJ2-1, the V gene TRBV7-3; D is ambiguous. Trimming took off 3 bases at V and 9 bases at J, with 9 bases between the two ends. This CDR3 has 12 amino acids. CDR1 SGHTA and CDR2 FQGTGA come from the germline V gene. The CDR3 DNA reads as TGTGCCAGCAGCTTCAGTATCAGTGAGCAGTTCTTC. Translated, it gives CASSFSISEQFF.

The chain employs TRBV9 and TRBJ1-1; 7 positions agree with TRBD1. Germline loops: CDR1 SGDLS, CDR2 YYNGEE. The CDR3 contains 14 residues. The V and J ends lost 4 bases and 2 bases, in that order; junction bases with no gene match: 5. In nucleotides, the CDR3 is TGTGCCAGCAGCCTTCGACAGGGAAACACTGAAGCTTTCTTT. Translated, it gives CASSLRQGNTEAFF. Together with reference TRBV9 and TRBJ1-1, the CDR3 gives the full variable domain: DSGVTQTPKHLITATGQRVTLRCSPRSGDLSVYWYQQSLDQGLQFLIQYYNGEERAKGNILERFSAQQFPDLHSELNLSSLELGDSALYFCASSLRQGNTEAFFGQGTRLTVV.

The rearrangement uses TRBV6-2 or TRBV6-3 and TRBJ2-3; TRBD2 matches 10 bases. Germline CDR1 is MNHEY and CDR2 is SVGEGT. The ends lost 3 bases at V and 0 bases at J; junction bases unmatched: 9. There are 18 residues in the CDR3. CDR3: CASSYFPSSGRSTDTQYF. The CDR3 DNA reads TGTGCCAGCAGTTATTTTCCCAGTAGCGGGAGGAGCACAGATACGCAGTATTTT.

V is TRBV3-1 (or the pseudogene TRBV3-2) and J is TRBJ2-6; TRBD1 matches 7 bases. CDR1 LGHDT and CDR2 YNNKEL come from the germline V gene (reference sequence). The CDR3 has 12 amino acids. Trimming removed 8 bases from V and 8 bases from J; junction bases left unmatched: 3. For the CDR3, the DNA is TGTGCCAGCCAGGGGGTGACCAACGTCCTGACTTTC. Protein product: CASQGVTNVLTF.

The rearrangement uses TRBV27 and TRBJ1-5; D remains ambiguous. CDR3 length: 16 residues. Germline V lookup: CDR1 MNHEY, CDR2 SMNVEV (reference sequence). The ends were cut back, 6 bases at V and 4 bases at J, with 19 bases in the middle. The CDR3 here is CASSPNVPASNQPQHF. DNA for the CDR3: TGTGCCAGCAGCCCTAACGTCCCTGCTAGTAATCAGCCCCAGCATTTT.

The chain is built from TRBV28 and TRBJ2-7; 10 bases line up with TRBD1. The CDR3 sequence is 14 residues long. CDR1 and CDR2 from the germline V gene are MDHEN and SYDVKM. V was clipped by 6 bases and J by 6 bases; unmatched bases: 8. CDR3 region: CASRTGTGDREQYF. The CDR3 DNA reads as TGTGCCAGCAGAACCGGGACAGGGGACCGCGAGCAGTACTTC.

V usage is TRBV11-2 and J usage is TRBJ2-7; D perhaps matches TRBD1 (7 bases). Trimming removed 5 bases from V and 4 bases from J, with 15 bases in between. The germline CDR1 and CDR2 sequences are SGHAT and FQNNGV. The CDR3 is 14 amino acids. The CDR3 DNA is TGTGCCAGCAGCCGAGCAGGGGGGAGTTACGAGCAGTACTTC. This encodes CASSRAGGSYEQYF.

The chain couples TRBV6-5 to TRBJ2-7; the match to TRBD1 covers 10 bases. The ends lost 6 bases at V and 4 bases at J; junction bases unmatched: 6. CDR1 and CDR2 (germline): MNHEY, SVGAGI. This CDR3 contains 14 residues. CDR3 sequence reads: CASRRDRGGYEQYF. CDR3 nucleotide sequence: TGTGCCAGCAGGCGGGACAGGGGTGGGTACGAGCAGTACTTC.

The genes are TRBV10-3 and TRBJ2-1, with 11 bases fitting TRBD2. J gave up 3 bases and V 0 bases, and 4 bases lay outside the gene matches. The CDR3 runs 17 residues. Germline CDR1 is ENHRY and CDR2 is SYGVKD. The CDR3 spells CAISESSGRAFYNEQFF. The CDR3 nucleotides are TGTGCCATCAGTGAGTCTAGCGGGAGGGCCTTCTACAATGAGCAGTTCTTC.

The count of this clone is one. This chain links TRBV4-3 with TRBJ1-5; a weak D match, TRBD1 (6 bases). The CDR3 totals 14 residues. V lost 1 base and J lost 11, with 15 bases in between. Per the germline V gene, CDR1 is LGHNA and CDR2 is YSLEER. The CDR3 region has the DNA TGCGCCAGCAGCCAAGGCAGGGGCCACAGAGCCCAGCATTTT. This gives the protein CASSQGRGHRAQHF.

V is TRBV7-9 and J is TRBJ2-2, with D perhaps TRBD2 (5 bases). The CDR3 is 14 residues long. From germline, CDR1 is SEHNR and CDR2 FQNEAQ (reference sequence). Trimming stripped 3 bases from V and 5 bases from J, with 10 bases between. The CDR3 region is CASSLETSTGELFF. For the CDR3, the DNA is TGTGCCAGCAGCTTGGAAACTAGTACCGGGGAGCTGTTTTTT. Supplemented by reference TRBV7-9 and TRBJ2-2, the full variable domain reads DTGVSQNPRHKITKRGQNVTFRCDPISEHNRLYWYRQTLGQGPEFLTYFQNEAQLEKSRLLSDRFSAERPKGSFSTLEIQRTEQGDSAMYLCASSLETSTGELFFGEGSRLTVL.

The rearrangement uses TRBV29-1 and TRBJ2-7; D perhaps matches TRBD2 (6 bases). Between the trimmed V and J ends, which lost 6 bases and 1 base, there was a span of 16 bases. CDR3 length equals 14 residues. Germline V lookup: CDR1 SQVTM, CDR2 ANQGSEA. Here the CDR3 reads CSVGTSRVSYEQYF. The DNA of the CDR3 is TGCAGCGTCGGCACTAGCAGGGTTTCCTACGAGCAGTACTTC.

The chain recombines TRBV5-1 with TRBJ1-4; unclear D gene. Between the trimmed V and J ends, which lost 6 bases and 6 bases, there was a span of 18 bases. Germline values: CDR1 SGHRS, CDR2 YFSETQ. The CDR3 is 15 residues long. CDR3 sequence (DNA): TGCGCCAGCACAAAGGGAGGGCCGAGGGATGAAAAACTGTTTTTT. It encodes CASTKGGPRDEKLFF. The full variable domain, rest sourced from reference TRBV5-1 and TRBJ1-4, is KAGVTQTPRYLIKTRGQQVTLSCSPISGHRSVSWYQQTPGQGLQFLFEYFSETQRNKGNFPGRFSGRQFSNSRSEMNVSTLELGDSALYLCASTKGGPRDEKLFFGSGTQLSVL.

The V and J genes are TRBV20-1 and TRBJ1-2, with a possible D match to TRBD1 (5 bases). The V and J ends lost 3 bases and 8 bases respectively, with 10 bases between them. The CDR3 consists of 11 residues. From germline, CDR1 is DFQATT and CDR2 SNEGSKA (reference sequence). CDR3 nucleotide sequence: TGCAGTGCTAGCAGGGTCAGAGGCTACACCTTC. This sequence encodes CSASRVRGYTF.

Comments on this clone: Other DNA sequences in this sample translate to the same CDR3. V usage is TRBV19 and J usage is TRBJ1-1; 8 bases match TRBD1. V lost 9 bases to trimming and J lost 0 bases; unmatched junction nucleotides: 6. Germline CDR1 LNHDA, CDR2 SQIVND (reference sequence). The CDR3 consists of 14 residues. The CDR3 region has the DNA TGTGCCAGCTCTCCGGACAGGGTGAACACTGAAGCTTTCTTT. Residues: CASSPDRVNTEAFF.

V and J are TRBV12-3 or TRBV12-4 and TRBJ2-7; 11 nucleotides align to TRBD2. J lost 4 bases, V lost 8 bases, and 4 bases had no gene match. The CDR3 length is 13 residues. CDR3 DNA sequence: TGTGCCAGCCTAACTAGCGGGAGTTACGAGCAGTACTTC. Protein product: CASLTSGSYEQYF.

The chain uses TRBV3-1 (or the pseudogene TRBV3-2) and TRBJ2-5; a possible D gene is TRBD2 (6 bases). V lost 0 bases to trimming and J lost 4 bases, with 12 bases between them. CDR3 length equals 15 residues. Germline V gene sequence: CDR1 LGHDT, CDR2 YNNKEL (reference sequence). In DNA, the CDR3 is TGTGCCAGCAGCCAAGATTCCGGGGGTCGAGAGACCCAGTACTTC. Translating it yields CASSQDSGGRETQYF.

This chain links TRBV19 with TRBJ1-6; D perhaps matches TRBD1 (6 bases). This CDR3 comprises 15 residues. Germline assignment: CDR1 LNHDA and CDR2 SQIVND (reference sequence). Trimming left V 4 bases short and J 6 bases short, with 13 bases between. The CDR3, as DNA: TGTGCCAGTAGTAGGACAGCACATACTAATTCACCCCTCCACTTT. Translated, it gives CASSRTAHTNSPLHF.

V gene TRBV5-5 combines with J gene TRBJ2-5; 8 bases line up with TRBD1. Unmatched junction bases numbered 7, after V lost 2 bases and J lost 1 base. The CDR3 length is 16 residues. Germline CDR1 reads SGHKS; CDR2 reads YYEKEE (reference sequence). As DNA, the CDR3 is TGTGCCAGCAGCTTAAAAGGACAGGGAGCCCAAGAGACCCAGTACTTC. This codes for CASSLKGQGAQETQYF.